This entry features one T cell receptor beta chain sequence. Authors' methods: Reference gene primer amplification gave estimated nucleated cell counts. Data came from immunoSEQ multiplex PCR; TCRdb stores just in-frame clones and leaves some out. V and J calls and clone size follow that table, whereas D and trimming were derived from the DNA. The data contain around 80,000 clones, about four fifths of them singletons. These data are taken from a study of blood T cell repertoires in COVID-19. Study context: Both acute and convalescent COVID-19 samples were obtained from the United States, Italy and Spain. PBMCs, B-cell-depleted T cells, or T cells provided the cDNA or gDNA that made up the material.

In germline, CDR1 is SGHNT, CDR2 YYREEE (reference sequence). V was pared by 0 bases and J by 6 bases, with 13 bases between. The CDR3 consists of 15 residues. The specimen sequenced was peripheral blood. The receptor's source is a human donor in a cohort sampled during active COVID-19. The V gene is TRBV5-4, the J gene TRBJ2-1, with a weak D call TRBD1 (5 bases). This CDR3 reads CASSLAYGRGNEQFF. The CDR3 nucleotides read TGTGCCAGCAGCTTGGCGTACGGAAGGGGCAATGAGCAGTTCTTC.